Listed here are 19 T cell receptor beta chains from one sample, sequenced in a study of T cell repertoires in cytomegalovirus infection. One entry per CDR3 protein, called by TCRdb with MiXCR from the reads. This sample has about 700,000 distinct CDR3 sequences, with 33% found just once. Their target antigens are unknown. The source was cultured PBMCs, collected from culture after CMV antigen stimulation. Receptors originate from a human donor in good health (CMV status not recorded). Some clones in this sample may be carry-over from other donors' samples.

This clonotype showed up just a few times. The chain has TRBV6-9 and TRBJ2-3, with a weak D call TRBD2 (6 bases). The germline V gene encodes CDR1 MNHGY and CDR2 SVAAGI. Trimming removed 7 bases from V and 1 base from J, with 12 bases in between. This CDR3 has 14 amino acids. Here the CDR3 DNA reads TGTGCCAGCATTATCGGGAGCGGCACAGATACGCAGTATTTT. Translated, it gives CASIIGSGTDTQYF.

This clonotype showed up many times. This sequence joins TRBV7-8 and TRBJ2-6; no definite D call. Germline V gives CDR1 SGHVS, CDR2 FQNEAQ. The length of the CDR3 is 16 residues. Between the trimmed V and J ends, which lost 2 bases and 0 bases, there was a span of 8 bases. The CDR3 DNA reads as TGTGCCAGCAGCTTAAGCAGGAACTCTGGGGCCAACGTCCTGACTTTC. It encodes CASSLSRNSGANVLTF.

The chain is built from TRBV15 and TRBJ1-1; unclear D gene. The germline V gene has CDR1 LNHNV and CDR2 YYDKDF (reference sequence). The CDR3 contains 14 residues. V lost 1 base to trimming and J lost 4 bases, with 10 bases between them. The CDR3 is CATSRGRLTTEAFF. The CDR3 bases are TGTGCCACCAGCAGAGGCAGGTTAACCACTGAAGCTTTCTTT.

This clonotype was found a few times. The chain uses TRBV11-2 and TRBJ2-3; unclear D gene. Germline CDR1 is SGHAT and CDR2 is FQNNGV. The CDR3 contains 12 residues. V lost 5 bases and J 6 bases, leaving 9 bases between the germline ends. The CDR3 loop is CASSLPWDTQYF. The CDR3 bases are TGTGCCAGCAGCCTGCCCTGGGATACGCAGTATTTT.

The V call is TRBV6-2 or TRBV6-3, the J call TRBJ1-2; D may be TRBD1 (5 bases). CDR1 is MNHEY and CDR2 is SVGEGT in the germline V gene. The V end was cut by 6 bases, the J end by 6 bases, with 17 bases between. CDR3 length: 14 amino acids. This CDR3 reads CASRHRDPGHGYTF. In DNA, the CDR3 is TGTGCCAGCAGACACCGGGACCCTGGCCATGGCTACACCTTC.

A few counts support this clonotype. CDR3 nucleotides: TGCAGTGCTATCCGCCCGGAGCGGGAAGAGACCCAGTACTTC. Its protein is CSAIRPEREETQYF. The chain has TRBV20-1 and TRBJ2-5, with D perhaps TRBD2 (6 bases). V was trimmed by 4 bases and J by 3 bases, leaving 15 bases between them. CDR3 size: 14 residues. CDR1 DFQATT and CDR2 SNEGSKA come from the germline V gene (reference sequence).

The rearrangement uses TRBV6-1 and TRBJ2-3; 11 nucleotides line up with TRBD2. This CDR3 is 15 amino acids long. The germline gives CDR1 MNHNS, CDR2 SASEGT. Germline trimming cut 5 bases from V and 5 bases from J; bases unmatched to any gene: 6. CDR3 bases: TGTGCCAGCAGTCGACTAGCGGGACCCCAAGATACGCAGTATTTT. Amino acid sequence: CASSRLAGPQDTQYF.

This clonotype occurred a few times. This chain uses TRBV12-3 or TRBV12-4 with TRBJ2-3; TRBD1 agrees at 10 bases. V lost 0 bases to trimming and J lost 0 bases; unmatched junction nucleotides: 6. The CDR3 has 18 amino acids. The CDR3 protein is CASSLAIRQGASTDTQYF. In DNA, the CDR3 is TGTGCCAGCAGTTTAGCAATACGACAGGGGGCGAGCACAGATACGCAGTATTTT.

This chain uses TRBV20-1 with TRBJ2-3; the D gene could be TRBD1 or TRBD2 (6 bases each). CDR3 length: 15 amino acids. Germline assignment: CDR1 DFQATT and CDR2 SNEGSKA (reference sequence). The ends were cut back, 5 bases at V and 3 bases at J, with 18 bases in the middle. This CDR3 is CSAVGSGARTDTQYF. CDR3 bases: TGCAGTGCTGTAGGGTCGGGGGCGAGGACAGATACGCAGTATTTT.

This clonotype was recorded once. A much larger clone differs by one base, so this may be a read error. The chain uses TRBV7-6 and TRBJ2-2, with 7 bases aligning to TRBD2. V was pared by 5 bases and J by 7 bases, with 16 bases of the junction left unmatched. The CDR3 spans 17 residues. From germline, CDR1 is SGHVS and CDR2 FNYEAQ. The CDR3 coding sequence is TGTGCCAGCAGCCCTAGAGGTGGGGGGGTCCTCAACGGGGAGCTGTTTTTT. It specifies CASSPRGGGVLNGELFF.

The rearrangement joins TRBV6-2 or TRBV6-3 to TRBJ2-5; D possibly corresponds to TRBD1 (6 bases). Germline loops: CDR1 MNHEY, CDR2 SVGEGT. The CDR3 consists of 15 residues. Trimming stripped 4 bases from V and 2 bases from J, with 14 bases between. The CDR3 spells CASSSPLDRQETQYF. CDR3 nucleotides: TGTGCCAGCAGTTCCCCATTGGACAGACAAGAGACCCAGTACTTC.

The chain uses TRBV29-1 and TRBJ1-2, with D hard to call. Germline CDR1 reads SQVTM; CDR2 reads ANQGSEA. The CDR3 covers 14 residues. Trimming removed 4 bases at V and 1 base at J, with 13 bases between. The CDR3: CSVAPGRSNYGYTF. CDR3 nucleotide sequence: TGCAGCGTTGCTCCAGGACGGAGTAACTATGGCTACACCTTC.

The sample holds a few counts of this clonotype. This chain links TRBV6-5 with TRBJ2-5, with D possibly being TRBD2 (6 bases). Trimming cost V 6 bases and J 5 bases, with 16 bases left between them. The CDR3 is made up of 14 amino acids. CDR1 MNHEY and CDR2 SVGAGI come from the germline V gene. CDR3 nucleotides: TGTGCCAGCAGGGCCCCCGGGGGTGGGGAGACCCAGTACTTC. This encodes CASRAPGGGETQYF.

This clonotype appeared a few times. The rearrangement joins TRBV27 to TRBJ1-6; weak D call: TRBD1 (5 bases). From germline, CDR1 is MNHEY and CDR2 SMNVEV (reference sequence). V lost 5 bases, J lost 13 bases, and 24 bases lay in between. The CDR3 contains 16 residues. CDR3 residues: CASSEATGTVGWPLHF. In DNA form, the CDR3 reads TGTGCCAGCAGTGAGGCTACCGGGACGGTAGGCTGGCCCCTCCACTTT.

The rearrangement links TRBV12-3 or TRBV12-4 to TRBJ1-1; D is unclear. Trimming stripped 6 bases from V and 2 bases from J, with 13 bases between. This CDR3 region has 14 residues. CDR3 nucleotides: TGTGCCAGCAGGGACCGGACGGCTAACACTGAAGCTTTCTTT. Translating it yields CASRDRTANTEAFF.

This clonotype has at least ten counts. The chain recombines TRBV7-8 with TRBJ1-1, with D uncertain. CDR1 and CDR2 from the germline V gene are SGHVS and FQNEAQ. This CDR3 has 13 amino acids. The germline V and J ends were trimmed by 4 bases and 1 base, with 7 bases remaining between them. The CDR3 DNA reads TGTGCCAGCAGCTCCCGTGGGAACACTGAAGCTTTCTTT. Amino acids: CASSSRGNTEAFF.

The chain joins TRBV10-3 to TRBJ1-1, with 7 nucleotides matching TRBD1. V trimming: 6 bases; J trimming: 2 bases; junction bases outside the gene matches: 6. Germline V gene sequence: CDR1 ENHRY, CDR2 SYGVKD. The CDR3 spans 14 residues. CDR3 bases: TGTGCCATCAGGGACCCAGGGGGAAACACTGAAGCTTTCTTT. Translating it yields CAIRDPGGNTEAFF.

The chain is built from TRBV7-2 and TRBJ2-3; 7 nucleotides match TRBD2. Germline V lookup: CDR1 SGHTA, CDR2 FQGNSA. This CDR3 region has 18 residues. V lost 5 bases, J lost 4 bases, and 18 bases stayed unmatched. The CDR3 sequence is CASSAKAGPNSAADTQYF. The CDR3 DNA sequence: TGTGCCAGCAGCGCCAAAGCGGGACCTAACTCGGCGGCAGATACGCAGTATTTT.

The rearrangement joins TRBV7-2 to TRBJ2-1; 7 bases fit TRBD2. CDR3 length: 15 amino acids. Germline CDR1 SGHTA, CDR2 FQGNSA. Trimming removed 1 base from V and 8 bases from J; junction bases left unmatched: 8. CDR3 loop: CASSLVASGVDEQFF. Here the CDR3 DNA reads TGTGCCAGCAGCTTAGTTGCCAGCGGGGTTGATGAGCAGTTCTTC.